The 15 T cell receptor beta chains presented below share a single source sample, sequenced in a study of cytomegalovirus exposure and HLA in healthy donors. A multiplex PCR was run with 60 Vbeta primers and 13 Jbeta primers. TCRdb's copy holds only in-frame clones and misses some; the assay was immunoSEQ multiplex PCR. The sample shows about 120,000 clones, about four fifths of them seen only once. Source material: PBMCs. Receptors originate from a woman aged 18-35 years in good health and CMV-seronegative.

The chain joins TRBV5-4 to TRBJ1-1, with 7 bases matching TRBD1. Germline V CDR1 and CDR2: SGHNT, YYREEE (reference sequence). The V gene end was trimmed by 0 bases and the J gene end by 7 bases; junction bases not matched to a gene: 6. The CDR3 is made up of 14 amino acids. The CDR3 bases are TGTGCCAGCAGCTTGGACACAGGGGACCTTGAAGCTTTCTTT. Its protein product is CASSLDTGDLEAFF.

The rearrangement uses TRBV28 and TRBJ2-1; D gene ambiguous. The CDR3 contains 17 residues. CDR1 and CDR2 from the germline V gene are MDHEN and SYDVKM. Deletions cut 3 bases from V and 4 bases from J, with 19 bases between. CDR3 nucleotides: TGTGCCAGCAGTTTTCTGATTGCGCTCGGTTCTTACAATGAGCAGTTCTTC. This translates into CASSFLIALGSYNEQFF.

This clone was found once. This CDR3 is CASSLDRTSGNEQFF. CDR3 sequence (DNA): TGTGCCAGCAGCTTAGATCGGACTAGTGGAAATGAGCAGTTCTTC. The V gene is TRBV11-2, the J gene TRBJ2-1, with 7 bases lining up with TRBD2. Looked up from germline, CDR1 is SGHAT and CDR2 is FQNNGV. The V gene end was trimmed by 0 bases and the J gene end by 7 bases; junction bases not matched to a gene: 6. This CDR3 contains 15 residues.

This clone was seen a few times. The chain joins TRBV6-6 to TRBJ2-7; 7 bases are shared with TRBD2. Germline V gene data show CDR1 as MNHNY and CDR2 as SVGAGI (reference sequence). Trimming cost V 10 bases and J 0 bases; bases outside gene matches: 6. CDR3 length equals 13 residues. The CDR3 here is CAIQRGSSYEQYF. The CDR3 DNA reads TGTGCCATTCAGCGGGGCAGCTCCTACGAGCAGTACTTC.

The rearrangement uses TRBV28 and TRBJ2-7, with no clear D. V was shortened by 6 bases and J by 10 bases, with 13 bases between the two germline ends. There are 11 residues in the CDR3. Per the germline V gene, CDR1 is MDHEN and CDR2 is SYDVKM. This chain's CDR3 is CASSLRQRQYF. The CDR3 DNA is TGTGCCAGCAGCCTACGACAAAGACAGTACTTC.

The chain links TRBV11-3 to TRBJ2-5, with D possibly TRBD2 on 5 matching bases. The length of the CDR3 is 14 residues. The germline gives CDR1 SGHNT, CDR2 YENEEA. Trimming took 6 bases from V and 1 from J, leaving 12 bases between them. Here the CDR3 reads CASRLREVQETQYF. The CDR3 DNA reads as TGTGCCAGCAGGCTACGGGAAGTCCAAGAGACCCAGTACTTC.

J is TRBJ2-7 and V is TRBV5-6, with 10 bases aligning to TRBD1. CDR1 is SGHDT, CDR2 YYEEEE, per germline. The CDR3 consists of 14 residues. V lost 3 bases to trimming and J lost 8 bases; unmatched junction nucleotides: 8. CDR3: CASSWGQGTSKQYF. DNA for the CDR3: TGTGCCAGCAGCTGGGGACAGGGGACCTCCAAGCAGTACTTC. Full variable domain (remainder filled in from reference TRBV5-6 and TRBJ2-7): DAGVTQSPTHLIKTRGQQVTLRCSPKSGHDTVSWYQQALGQGPQFIFQYYEEEERQRGNFPDRFSGHQFPNYSSELNVNALLLGDSALYLCASSWGQGTSKQYFGPGTRLTVT.

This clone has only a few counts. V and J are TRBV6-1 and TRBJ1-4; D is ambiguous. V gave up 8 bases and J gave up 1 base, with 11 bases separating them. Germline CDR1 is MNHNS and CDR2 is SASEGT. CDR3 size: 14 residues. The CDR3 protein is CASVEAGTNEKLFF. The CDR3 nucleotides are TGTGCCAGCGTAGAGGCCGGAACTAATGAAAAACTGTTTTTT.

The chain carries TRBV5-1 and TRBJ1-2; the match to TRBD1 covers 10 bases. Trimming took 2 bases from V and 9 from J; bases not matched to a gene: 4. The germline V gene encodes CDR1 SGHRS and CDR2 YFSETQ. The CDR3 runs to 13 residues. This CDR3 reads CASSFRDRGSYTF. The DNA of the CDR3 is TGCGCCAGCAGCTTCAGGGACAGGGGAAGCTACACCTTC.

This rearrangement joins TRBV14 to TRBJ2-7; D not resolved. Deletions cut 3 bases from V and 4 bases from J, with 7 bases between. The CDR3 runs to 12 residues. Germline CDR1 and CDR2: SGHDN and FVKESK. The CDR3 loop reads CASSQSAYEQYV. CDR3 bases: TGTGCCAGCAGCCAGAGCGCTTACGAGCAGTACGTC.

CDR3 DNA: TGTGCCAGCACCTATAGGAGGGGTGCTGAAGCTTTCTTT. Its protein is CASTYRRGAEAFF. This chain connects TRBV7-6 to TRBJ1-1, with a weak D call TRBD1 (5 bases). V was pared by 7 bases and J by 6 bases, with 15 bases between. Germline-derived CDR1 and CDR2 are SGHVS and FNYEAQ. CDR3 length: 13 residues.

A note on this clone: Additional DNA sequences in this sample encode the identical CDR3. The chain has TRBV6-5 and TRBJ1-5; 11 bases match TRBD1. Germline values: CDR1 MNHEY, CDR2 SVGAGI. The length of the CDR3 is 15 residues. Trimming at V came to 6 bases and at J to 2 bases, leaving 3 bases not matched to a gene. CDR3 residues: CASSGDRGGNQPQHF. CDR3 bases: TGTGCCAGCAGCGGGGACAGGGGGGGCAATCAGCCCCAGCATTTT.

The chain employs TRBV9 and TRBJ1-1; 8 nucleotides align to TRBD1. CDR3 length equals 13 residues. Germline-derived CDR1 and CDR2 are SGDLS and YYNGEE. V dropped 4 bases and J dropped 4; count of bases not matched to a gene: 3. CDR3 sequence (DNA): TGTGCCAGCAGCCCCGGGACAGGCACTGAAGCTTTCTTT. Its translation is CASSPGTGTEAFF.

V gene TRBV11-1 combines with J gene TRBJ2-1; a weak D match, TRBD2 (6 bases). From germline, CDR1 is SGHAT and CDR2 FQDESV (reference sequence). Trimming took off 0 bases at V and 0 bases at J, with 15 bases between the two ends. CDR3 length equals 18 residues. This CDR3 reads CASSLAPRGSSSYNEQFF. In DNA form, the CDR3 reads TGTGCCAGCAGCTTAGCGCCTCGGGGGAGCAGCTCCTACAATGAGCAGTTCTTC.

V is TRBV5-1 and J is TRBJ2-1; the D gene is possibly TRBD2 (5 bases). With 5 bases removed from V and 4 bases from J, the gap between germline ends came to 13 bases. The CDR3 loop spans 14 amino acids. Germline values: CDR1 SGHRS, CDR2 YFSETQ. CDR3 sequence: CASRAPPGYNEQFF. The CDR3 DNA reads TGCGCCAGCAGGGCCCCCCCGGGGTACAATGAGCAGTTCTTC.